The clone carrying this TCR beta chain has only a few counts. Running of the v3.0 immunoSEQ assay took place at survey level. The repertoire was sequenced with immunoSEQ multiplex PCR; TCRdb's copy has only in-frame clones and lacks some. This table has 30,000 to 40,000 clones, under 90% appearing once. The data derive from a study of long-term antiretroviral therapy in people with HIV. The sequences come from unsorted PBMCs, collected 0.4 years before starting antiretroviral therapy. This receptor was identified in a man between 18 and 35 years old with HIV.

This CDR3 reads CASSLQGAVVGEQYF. The CDR3 DNA is TGTGCCAGCAGCTTACAGGGGGCAGTGGTCGGCGAGCAGTACTTC. This chain uses TRBV7-8 with TRBJ2-7, with TRBD1 identical over 8 bases. The V gene end was trimmed by 2 bases and the J gene end by 6 bases; junction bases not matched to a gene: 9. The V gene's germline CDR1 is SGHVS and CDR2 FQNEAQ. CDR3 length equals 15 residues.